A selection of T cell receptor beta chains follows, all from one sample in a study of Graves' ophthalmopathy and Graves' hyperthyroidism. TCRdb independently ran MiXCR on the multiplex PCR reads; one entry per CDR3 protein. Among 580,000 or so distinct CDR3 sequences listed, approximately 37% were seen once. Sequenced material: peripheral blood or thyroid tissue (not recorded which). The receptors were gathered from an adult man with Graves' hyperthyroidism. The CDR3 runs from the conserved cysteine through the conserved F or W. A D gene is named only where the DNA matches it firmly. The size field is filled for only some rows; it gives once, few, many or a size class.

abundance	d_gene	len	j_gene	v_gene	CDR3nt	CDR3aa
many	-	14	TRBJ1-5	TRBV2	TGTGCCAGCGAACGGCAGGGAGCGGATCAGCCCCAGCATTTT	CASERQGADQPQHF
many	TRBD1	12	TRBJ1-2	TRBV29-1	TGCAGCGTTAGGACAGGGGGGCATGGCTACACCTTC	CSVRTGGHGYTF
-	TRBD2	14	TRBJ2-1	TRBV7-6	TGTGCCAGCAGCAAAACTCAGCGGGAGAATGAGCAGTTCTTC	CASSKTQRENEQFF
few	-	14	TRBJ2-7	TRBV28	TGTGCCAGCAGTTTAAGTCTGGCCGGCTACGAGCAGTACTTC	CASSLSLAGYEQYF
-	TRBD1	15	TRBJ2-7	TRBV20-1	TGCAGTGCTAGAGGGGGGGACAGGGACTCCTACGAGCAGTACTTC	CSARGGDRDSYEQYF
many	-	14	TRBJ1-4	TRBV7-2	TGTGCCAGCAGCTTACAGGGCTTGGGTGAAAAACTGTTTTTT	CASSLQGLGEKLFF
-	-	12	TRBJ2-7	TRBV10-3	TGTGCCATCAGTGAGACAGGTCTCGAGCAGTACTTC	CAISETGLEQYF
many	-	13	TRBJ2-7	TRBV6-1	TGTGCCAGCAGTGTAGGGCACAACTACGAGCAGTACTTC	CASSVGHNYEQYF
many	-	16	TRBJ1-3	TRBV7-6	TGTGCCAGCAGCCGTAACGCAGAAGGATCTGGAAACACCATATATTTT	CASSRNAEGSGNTIYF
-	-	14	TRBJ1-5	TRBV7-4	TGTGCCAGCAGTAAGACCAGAAGAGGAGAGACCCAGCATTTT	CASSKTRRGETQHF
many	-	13	TRBJ2-5	TRBV9	TGTGCCAGCAGCGGGGCTAGGGATTTGACCCAGTACTTC	CASSGARDLTQYF
-	TRBD1	14	TRBJ2-7	TRBV10-2	TGCGCCAGCAGTGGGGACAGGGCAAACGACGAGCAGTACTTC	CASSGDRANDEQYF
many	TRBD2	16	TRBJ2-5	TRBV7-6	TGTGCCAGCAGCTTTACTAGCGGGGGTCCCCAAGAGACCCAGTACTTC	CASSFTSGGPQETQYF
many	-	15	TRBJ1-1	TRBV7-8	TGTGCCAGCAGCTTAGTAAGGGGAGTGAACACTGAAGCTTTCTTT	CASSLVRGVNTEAFF
-	-	12	TRBJ2-1	TRBV10-3	TGTGCCACCAGTGAGGACCTTAATGAGCAGTTCTTC	CATSEDLNEQFF
-	-	18	TRBJ1-4	TRBV2	TGTGCCAGCAGTTCATTCAGAACGAGGACTCCAACTAATGAAAAACTGTTTTTT	CASSSFRTRTPTNEKLFF
-	-	15	TRBJ1-1	TRBV29-1	TGCAGCGTTGGGCAGGGGTTTGGTCGGAGGACTGAAGCTTTCTTT	CSVGQGFGRRTEAFF
few	-	19	TRBJ1-3	TRBV7-9	TGTGCCAGCAGCTTTCTTGGCCCTAAGACAGCGCGTTTCGGAAACACCATATATTTT	CASSFLGPKTARFGNTIYF
many	-	14	TRBJ2-7	TRBV7-3	TGTGCCAGCAGCCCGACCCCCGGGAGCTACGAGCAGTACTTC	CASSPTPGSYEQYF
many	-	13	TRBJ1-1	TRBV29-1	TGCAGCGTTGAACGGGTTGTGAACACTGAAGCTTTCTTT	CSVERVVNTEAFF
many	-	14	TRBJ2-7	TRBV29-1	TGCAGCGTCCGAGGACAGTACCCTCTCTACGAGCAGTACTTC	CSVRGQYPLYEQYF
-	TRBD1	15	TRBJ1-1	TRBV29-1	TGCAGCGTCAACCAAGCGACAGGGGGTATCACTGAAGCTTTCTTT	CSVNQATGGITEAFF
-	-	18	TRBJ2-2	TRBV24-1	TGTGCCACCAAGATCCTGTCCCGGGGCGAGTCAGAAGTCGGGGAGCTGTTTTTT	CATKILSRGESEVGELFF
few	TRBD1	16	TRBJ1-1	TRBV6-5	TGTGCCAGCAGCGATCCCGGGACAGGGTGGTACACTGAAGCTTTCTTT	CASSDPGTGWYTEAFF
-	-	15	TRBJ2-2	TRBV5-1	TGCGCCAGCAGCTTGACAAATACGAACACCGGGGAGCTGTTTTTT	CASSLTNTNTGELFF
once	-	11	TRBJ1-1	TRBV29-1	TGCAGCGTTGAAGCCAGTGACCAAGCTTTCTTT	CSVEASDQAFF
-	TRBD1	13	TRBJ2-5	TRBV15	TGTGCCACCAGCAGGCCCGGGACAGCTCCTTTGTACTTC	CATSRPGTAPLYF
-	-	12	TRBJ1-4	TRBV29-1	TGCAGCGTTGAGGGGACGAATGAGAAACTGTTTTTT	CSVEGTNEKLFF
many	-	16	TRBJ2-7	TRBV20-1	TGCAGTGCTAGAGATTCAGGGAGTCCACGCTCCTACGAGCAGTACTTC	CSARDSGSPRSYEQYF
few	TRBD2	14	TRBJ2-1	TRBV12-3/TRBV12-4	TGTGCCAGCAGTTTGACTAGCAGGAGCGATGAGCAGTTCTTC	CASSLTSRSDEQFF
many	-	14	TRBJ1-5	TRBV6-5	TGTGCCAGCAGTTACTCTTCCAGCAATCAGCCCCAGCATTTT	CASSYSSSNQPQHF
many	-	13	TRBJ2-1	TRBV10-3	TGTGCCATCAGTGATGCGGGGACTAATGAGCAGTTCTTC	CAISDAGTNEQFF
-	-	17	TRBJ1-6	TRBV7-9	TGTGCCAGCAGGAACCTAGCGGTCGGAGGGAGGGGATCACCCCTCCACTTT	CASRNLAVGGRGSPLHF
-	-	14	TRBJ2-7	TRBV7-9	TGCGCCAGCAGCCCGAGGGGGAGCTCCTACGAGCAGTACTTC	CASSPRGSSYEQYF
-	TRBD1	17	TRBJ1-5	TRBV10-1	TGCGCCAGCAGAGACCCGGGACAGGGGGCCGGCAATCAGCCCCAGCATTTT	CASRDPGQGAGNQPQHF
many	TRBD2	14	TRBJ2-7	TRBV28	TGTGCCAGCAGTGGGCCTAGCGGGGGGTACGAGCAGTACTTC	CASSGPSGGYEQYF
-	-	11	TRBJ2-7	TRBV9	TGTGCCAGCGGGGGGAGGTACGAGCAGTACTTC	CASGGRYEQYF
-	-	10	TRBJ2-5	TRBV7-2	TGTACCTCAGCTCTGGAGACCCAGTACTTC	CTSALETQYF
many	-	13	TRBJ1-1	TRBV10-3	TGTGCCATCAGTCCTCCAGGGGTTACTGAAGCTTTCTTT	CAISPPGVTEAFF
many	-	12	TRBJ2-3	TRBV29-1	TGCAGCGTTGATGGGGGCACAGATACGCAGTATTTT	CSVDGGTDTQYF
many	-	12	TRBJ2-5	TRBV10-3	TGTGCCATCAGTGCGGGGGCAGAGACCCAGTACTTC	CAISAGAETQYF
-	-	18	TRBJ2-6	TRBV24-1	TGTGCCACCAGTGATTTCGTTGGGCAGGCCTCTGGGGCCAACGTCCTGACTTTC	CATSDFVGQASGANVLTF
many	TRBD2	15	TRBJ2-7	TRBV6-5	TGTGCCAGCACCCCGAGGACTAGCGGGAGGCTCGAGCAGTACTTC	CASTPRTSGRLEQYF
-	TRBD1	19	TRBJ2-5	TRBV5-1	TGCGCCAGCAGCTTGTTTGGACCCGAAGAGACAGGGATTAGGGAGACCCAGTACTTC	CASSLFGPEETGIRETQYF
-	-	13	TRBJ2-1	TRBV2	TGTGCCAGCAGGCAGGACAGCTACAATGAGCAGTTCTTC	CASRQDSYNEQFF
-	-	11	TRBJ1-3	TRBV2	TGTGCCAGCGGGGTGGGGGGAACCATATATTTT	CASGVGGTIYF
many	-	16	TRBJ2-2	TRBV25-1	TGTGCCAGCAGTACCCGTCGGGGGATGGACACCGGGGAGCTGTTTTTT	CASSTRRGMDTGELFF